This record looks at one T cell receptor beta chain sequence and its context. The antigen is undetermined. At one end, the junction sequence differs from germline, possibly due to a read error. This sample is part of a study of T-cell memory formation after mild COVID-19. Study background: The study found TCR clusters largely donor specific.

Overall study findings and caveats: Clones contracting day 15 to 85 were balanced CD4/CD8; later expanders leaned CD4+.

Each CDR3 protein gets one entry after TCRdb re-called the 5' RACE reads with MiXCR. This table holds about 560,000 distinct CDR3 sequences, under 20% found once. The TCR comes from an adult woman who had mild COVID-19 (a few samples of this study predate the infection). Cell type and time point are not known. Sequencing input: PBMCs or a T cell subset sorted from them (not recorded which).

CDR3 loop: CDSRRGQGGYEQYF. The CDR3 nucleotides are TGTGACAGCAGACGGGGACAGGGGGGCTACGAGCAGTACTTC. V gene TRBV6-6 combines with J gene TRBJ2-7; 11 nucleotides line up with TRBD1. This CDR3 comprises 14 residues. Germline CDR1 MNHNY, CDR2 SVGAGI (reference sequence).